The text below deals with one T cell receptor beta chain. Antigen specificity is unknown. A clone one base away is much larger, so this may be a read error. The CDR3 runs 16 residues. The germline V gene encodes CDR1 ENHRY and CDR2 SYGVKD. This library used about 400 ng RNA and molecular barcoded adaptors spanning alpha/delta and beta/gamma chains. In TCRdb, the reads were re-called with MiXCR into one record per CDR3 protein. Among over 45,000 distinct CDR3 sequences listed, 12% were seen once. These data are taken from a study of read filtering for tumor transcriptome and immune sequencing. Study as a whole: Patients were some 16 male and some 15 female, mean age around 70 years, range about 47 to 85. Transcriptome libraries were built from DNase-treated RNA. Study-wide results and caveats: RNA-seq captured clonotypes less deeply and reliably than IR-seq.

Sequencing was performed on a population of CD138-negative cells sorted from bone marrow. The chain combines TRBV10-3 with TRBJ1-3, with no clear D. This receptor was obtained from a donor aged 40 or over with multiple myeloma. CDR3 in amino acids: CAISESGPGVGSTIYF. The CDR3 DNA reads TGTGCCATCAGTGAGTCAGGCCCCGGGGTCGGAAGCACCATATATTTT.